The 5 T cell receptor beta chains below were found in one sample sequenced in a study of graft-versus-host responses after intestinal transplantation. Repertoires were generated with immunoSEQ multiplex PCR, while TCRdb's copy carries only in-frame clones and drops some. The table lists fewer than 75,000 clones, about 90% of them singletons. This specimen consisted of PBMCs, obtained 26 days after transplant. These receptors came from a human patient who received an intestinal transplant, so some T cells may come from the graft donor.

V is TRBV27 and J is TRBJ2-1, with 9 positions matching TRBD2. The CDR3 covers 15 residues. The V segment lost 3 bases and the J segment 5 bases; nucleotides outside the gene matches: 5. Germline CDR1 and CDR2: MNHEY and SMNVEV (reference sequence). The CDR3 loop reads CASSFSIAGDNEQFF. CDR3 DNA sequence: TGTGCCAGCAGTTTCTCGATAGCGGGGGACAATGAGCAGTTCTTC.

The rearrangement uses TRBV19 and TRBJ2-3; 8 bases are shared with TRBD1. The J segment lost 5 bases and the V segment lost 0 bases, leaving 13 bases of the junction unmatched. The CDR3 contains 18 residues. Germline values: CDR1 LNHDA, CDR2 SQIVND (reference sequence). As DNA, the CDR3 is TGTGCCAGTAGTATAGATGCTCAGGTCCAGGGGGCAAGAGATACGCAGTATTTT. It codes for CASSIDAQVQGARDTQYF.

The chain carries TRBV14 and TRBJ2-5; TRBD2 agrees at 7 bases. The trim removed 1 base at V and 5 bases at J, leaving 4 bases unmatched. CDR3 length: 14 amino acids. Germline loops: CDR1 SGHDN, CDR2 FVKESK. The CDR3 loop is CASSQVLAWETQYF. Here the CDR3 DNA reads TGTGCCAGCAGCCAAGTACTAGCGTGGGAGACCCAGTACTTC.

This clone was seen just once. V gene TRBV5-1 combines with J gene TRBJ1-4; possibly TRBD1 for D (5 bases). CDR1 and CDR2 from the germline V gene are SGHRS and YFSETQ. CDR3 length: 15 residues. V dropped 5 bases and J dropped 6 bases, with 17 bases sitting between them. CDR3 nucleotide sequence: TGCGCCAGCAGGCTGGGAGGGGTTGGGGATGAAAAACTGTTTTTT. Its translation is CASRLGGVGDEKLFF.

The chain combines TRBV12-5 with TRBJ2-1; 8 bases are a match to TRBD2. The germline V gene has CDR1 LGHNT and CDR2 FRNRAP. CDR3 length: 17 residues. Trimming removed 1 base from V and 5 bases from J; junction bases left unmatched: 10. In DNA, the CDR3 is TGTGCTAGTGGTTTGGCCCGGGGGGGGGAGAACGACAATGAGCAGTTCTTC. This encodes CASGLARGGENDNEQFF.